What follows are 14 T cell receptor beta chains derived from one specimen sequenced in a study of cytomegalovirus exposure and HLA in healthy donors. 13 Jbeta primers and 60 Vbeta primers were used for the PCR. This table comes from immunoSEQ multiplex PCR, and its TCRdb copy is limited to in-frame clones, with some not included. The data show over 95,000 clones, over 55% seen once. Sequenced: PBMCs. The receptors come from a man between 18 and 35 years old in good health and CMV-seropositive.

The chain uses TRBV2 and TRBJ1-5; D unclear. In germline, CDR1 is SNHLY, CDR2 FYNNEI. The length of the CDR3 is 14 residues. The V end lost 3 bases, the J end lost 8 bases, and 14 bases lay between the germline ends. CDR3 DNA: TGTGCCAGCAGTGATCTGGGCAATCAGGAGCCCCAGCATTTT. Its translation is CASSDLGNQEPQHF.

This clone was found a few times. The J gene is TRBJ2-7, the V gene TRBV6-5, with a weak D call TRBD1 (5 bases). There are 12 residues in the CDR3. CDR1 and CDR2 from the germline V gene are MNHEY and SVGAGI. Trimming removed 6 bases from V and 6 bases from J, with 12 bases in between. The CDR3 DNA is TGTGCCAGCAGCGAAGCAGGGTGCGAGCAGTACTTC. Its translation is CASSEAGCEQYF.

This clone was found a few times. Different DNA sequences within this sample yield the same CDR3. In DNA form, the CDR3 reads TGTGCCAGCAGCTCAAGACTAGCGGGGTCCTACAATGAGCAGTTCTTC. Translated: CASSSRLAGSYNEQFF. The chain uses TRBV7-9 and TRBJ2-1, with 11 nucleotides matching TRBD2. CDR1 is SEHNR and CDR2 is FQNEAQ in the germline V gene (reference sequence). V trimming: 4 bases; J trimming: 1 base; junction bases outside the gene matches: 3. This CDR3 is 16 amino acids long.

The chain recombines TRBV6-5 with TRBJ1-2; 10 bases are a match to TRBD1. Trimming removed 8 bases from V and 7 bases from J; junction bases left unmatched: 7. This CDR3 has 13 residues. Per germline, CDR1 MNHEY and CDR2 SVGAGI. The CDR3, as DNA: TGTGCCAGCTGGGACAGGGGCGTTCTTGGCTACACCTTC. Protein: CASWDRGVLGYTF.

This CDR3 is CASSRAGGSYEQYV. For the CDR3, the DNA is TGTGCCAGCAGTCGGGCAGGAGGGTCCTACGAGCAGTACGTC. The V and J genes are TRBV2 and TRBJ2-7; tentatively, D is TRBD2 (6 bases). The CDR3 has 14 residues. V was pared by 5 bases and J by 1 base, with 12 bases between. Looked up from germline, CDR1 is SNHLY and CDR2 is FYNNEI.

For the CDR3, the DNA is TGCAGCGTTGTCCCAGGCCAAACCGAAGCTTTCTTT. Encoded protein: CSVVPGQTEAFF. The genes are TRBV29-1 and TRBJ1-1; D not certain. V gave up 4 bases and J gave up 8 bases, with 14 bases separating them. Germline CDR1 and CDR2: SQVTM and ANQGSEA. CDR3 length: 12 amino acids.

The rearrangement uses TRBV5-1 and TRBJ2-1; D is perhaps TRBD1 (6 bases). V lost 2 bases and J 4 bases, leaving 13 bases between the germline ends. This CDR3 is 15 amino acids long. Germline loops: CDR1 SGHRS, CDR2 YFSETQ. This CDR3 reads CASSLQGLEYNEQFF. In DNA, the CDR3 is TGCGCCAGCAGCTTACAGGGATTGGAATACAATGAGCAGTTCTTC. Supplemented by reference TRBV5-1 and TRBJ2-1, the full variable domain reads KAGVTQTPRYLIKTRGQQVTLSCSPISGHRSVSWYQQTPGQGLQFLFEYFSETQRNKGNFPGRFSGRQFSNSRSEMNVSTLELGDSALYLCASSLQGLEYNEQFFGPGTRLTVL.

The chain joins TRBV7-9 to TRBJ2-5; tentatively, D is TRBD2 (5 bases). CDR1 is SEHNR, CDR2 FQNEAQ, per germline (reference sequence). The CDR3 is made up of 14 amino acids. The V gene lost 3 bases and the J gene lost 1 base, with 9 bases spanning the gap. DNA for the CDR3: TGTGCCAGCAGCTTGCGAGGGTCCCAAGAGACCCAGTACTTC. Its protein product is CASSLRGSQETQYF. Full variable domain (rest looked up from reference TRBV7-9 and TRBJ2-5): DTGVSQNPRHKITKRGQNVTFRCDPISEHNRLYWYRQTLGQGPEFLTYFQNEAQLEKSRLLSDRFSAERPKGSFSTLEIQRTEQGDSAMYLCASSLRGSQETQYFGPGTRLLVL.

This clone has more than one count but fewer than ten. The chain has TRBV7-8 and TRBJ1-5, with D tentatively TRBD1 (5 bases). With 4 bases removed from V and 7 bases from J, the gap between germline ends came to 11 bases. Germline CDR1 reads SGHVS; CDR2 reads FQNEAQ. This CDR3 contains 13 residues. CDR3: CASSSRQGQPQHF. The CDR3 region has the DNA TGTGCCAGCAGCTCGCGGCAGGGCCAGCCCCAGCATTTT.

A few counts support this clone. The chain links TRBV11-2 to TRBJ2-2, with 7 bases identical to TRBD1. In germline, CDR1 is SGHAT, CDR2 FQNNGV. Trimming removed 5 bases from V and 3 bases from J; junction bases left unmatched: 6. This CDR3 is built from 15 residues. The CDR3 sequence is CASSLRTGDTGELFF. The CDR3 DNA reads TGTGCCAGCAGCCTAAGGACAGGCGACACCGGGGAGCTGTTTTTT. Together with reference TRBV11-2 and TRBJ2-2, the CDR3 gives the full variable domain: EAGVAQSPRYKIIEKRQSVAFWCNPISGHATLYWYQQILGQGPKLLIQFQNNGVVDDSQLPKDRFSAERLKGVDSTLKIQPAKLEDSAVYLCASSLRTGDTGELFFGEGSRLTVL.

The table lists this clone with a few counts. The CDR3 protein is CASTVDSGGAYEQYF. CDR3 DNA sequence: TGTGCCAGCACTGTCGATAGCGGGGGGGCCTACGAGCAGTACTTC. This chain connects TRBV2 to TRBJ2-7; 11 bases are a match to TRBD2. CDR3 size: 15 residues. V lost 7 bases and J lost 2; bases outside the gene matches: 7. Germline V gene data show CDR1 as SNHLY and CDR2 as FYNNEI.

V is TRBV19 and J is TRBJ1-5; a possible D gene is TRBD1 (6 bases). Germline CDR1 LNHDA, CDR2 SQIVND (reference sequence). V lost 9 bases to trimming and J lost 1 base, with 16 bases between them. This CDR3 contains 15 residues. The CDR3 DNA follows: TGTGCCAGCAGATTACAGGGTATGAGCAATCAGCCCCAGCATTTT. This encodes CASRLQGMSNQPQHF.

The V gene is TRBV6-1, the J gene TRBJ1-1; D may be TRBD1 (6 bases). Germline CDR1 reads MNHNS; CDR2 reads SASEGT. The length of the CDR3 is 15 residues. Trimming cost V 5 bases and J 4 bases, with 17 bases left between them. The CDR3 spells CASSSYREPGTEAFF. The CDR3 nucleotides are TGTGCCAGCAGTTCATACAGGGAACCAGGCACTGAAGCTTTCTTT.

V usage is TRBV6-5 and J usage is TRBJ2-5; 7 bases fit TRBD1. This CDR3 spans 16 amino acids. Germline loops: CDR1 MNHEY, CDR2 SVGAGI. J was trimmed by 4 bases and V by 4 bases; bases with no gene match: 12. The CDR3 sequence: CASSSTRTGCSETQYF. In DNA form, the CDR3 reads TGTGCCAGCAGTTCGACCCGGACAGGATGTTCAGAGACCCAGTACTTC.